This TCR beta chain was retrieved from a study of blood T cell repertoires in COVID-19. Study-wide background: The origin of the acute and convalescent COVID-19 samples was the United States, Italy and Spain. Sources were T cells, B-cell-depleted T cells, or PBMCs; the material itself was cDNA or gDNA.

There are a few counts of this clone. Trimming removed 5 bases at V and 6 bases at J, with 13 bases between. This CDR3 has 14 residues. Germline V lookup: CDR1 LNHNV, CDR2 YYDKDF (reference sequence). Under the authors' procedure: Reference gene primer amplification gave estimated nucleated cell counts. The repertoire was sequenced with immunoSEQ multiplex PCR; TCRdb's copy has only in-frame clones and lacks some. For V, J and clone size, that table is used; D and trimming come from the DNA. This sample carries hundreds of thousands of clones, around four fifths of them seen once, and the ten largest clones take roughly 8.8%.

Material for sequencing was peripheral blood. The sequence was collected from a woman aged 50 to 60 with acute or convalescent COVID-19. This chain uses TRBV15 with TRBJ1-4; D is ambiguous. The CDR3 region is CATSPSGRDEKLFF. The CDR3, as DNA: TGTGCCACCAGCCCTTCGGGGAGGGATGAAAAACTGTTTTTT.